The present TCR beta chain was sequenced within a study of OX40 agonist ivuxolimab in advanced cancers. The study's findings and limits: Nonresponders included some who also had low normalized T-cell clonal expansion. Antigen specificity remained undetermined for the expanded peripheral T cells.

This clone came up once. Its antigen is undetermined. The CDR3 spans 15 residues. CDR1 is SGHDT and CDR2 is YYEEEE in the germline V gene. The V end lost 3 bases, the J end lost 5 bases, and 17 bases lay between the germline ends. Method: immunoSEQ multiplex PCR; TCRdb's copy keeps in-frame clones and lacks some. The table records roughly 70,000 clones, more than 75% of them present only once. The receptor was derived from an adult with an advanced solid tumor such as melanoma, head and neck, liver or kidney cancer. The chain combines TRBV5-6 with TRBJ1-2, with D perhaps TRBD1 (6 bases). The sample consisted of CD4+ or CD8+ T cells sorted from blood, taken in a trial of the OX40 agonist ivuxolimab. CDR3 bases: TGTGCCAGCAGCTCCAACCCGGGGGCCCCTTATGGCTACACCTTC. It yields the protein CASSSNPGAPYGYTF.